Sequencing of this T cell receptor (beta chain) was carried out in a study of early T cells in non-severe SARS-CoV-2 infection. The CDR3 consists of 14 residues. CDR1 and CDR2 (germline): SGHTA, FQGNSA. V lost 3 bases, J lost 1 base, and 9 bases lay in between. Each CDR3 protein gets one entry after TCRdb re-called the 5' RACE reads with MiXCR. The sample consists of tens of thousands of distinct CDR3 sequences, 6.3% of them appearing once. This clonotype was detected ten times or more. The TCR comes from an adult who was a healthcare worker with PCR-confirmed SARS-CoV-2 infection or an uninfected control (not recorded which). The rearrangement joins TRBV7-2 to TRBJ1-1, with a weak D call TRBD1 (6 bases). Sequencing was done on a sample of whole blood. CDR3 DNA: TGTGCCAGCAGCTTGGGGGCGGAGAACACTGAAGCTTTCTTT. Its protein product is CASSLGAENTEAFF. Based on the CDR3 plus reference TRBV7-2 and TRBJ1-1, the full variable domain is GAGVSQSPSNKVTEKGKDVELRCDPISGHTALYWYRQSLGQGLEFLIYFQGNSAPDKSGLPSDRFSAERTGGSVSTLTIQRTQQEDSAVYLCASSLGAENTEAFFGQGTRLTVV.